This TCR beta chain was identified in a study of T cell responses to AZD1222 COVID-19 vaccine. Overall study findings and caveats: The reported proportion of spike-specific TCRs targeting unmutated variant regions was nearly half.

Profiling relied on immunoSEQ multiplex PCR, and the TCRdb table lists in-frame clones only, not all of them. The sample includes 55,000 to 70,000 clones, over 60% of them seen just once. As regards this clone: What it binds is unknown.

The V gene's germline CDR1 is LGHNA and CDR2 YSLEER. The CDR3 is made up of 14 amino acids. V lost 1 base, J lost 7 bases, and 13 bases lay in between. This clonotype originated in an adult in good health. This chain links TRBV4-3 with TRBJ1-2, with D possibly matching TRBD1 (5 bases). This material consisted of peripheral blood, taken on day 0 of AZD1222 vaccination. The CDR3 spells CASSQAGTSGGYTF. The CDR3 nucleotides read TGCGCCAGCAGCCAAGCAGGGACGTCCGGTGGCTACACCTTC.